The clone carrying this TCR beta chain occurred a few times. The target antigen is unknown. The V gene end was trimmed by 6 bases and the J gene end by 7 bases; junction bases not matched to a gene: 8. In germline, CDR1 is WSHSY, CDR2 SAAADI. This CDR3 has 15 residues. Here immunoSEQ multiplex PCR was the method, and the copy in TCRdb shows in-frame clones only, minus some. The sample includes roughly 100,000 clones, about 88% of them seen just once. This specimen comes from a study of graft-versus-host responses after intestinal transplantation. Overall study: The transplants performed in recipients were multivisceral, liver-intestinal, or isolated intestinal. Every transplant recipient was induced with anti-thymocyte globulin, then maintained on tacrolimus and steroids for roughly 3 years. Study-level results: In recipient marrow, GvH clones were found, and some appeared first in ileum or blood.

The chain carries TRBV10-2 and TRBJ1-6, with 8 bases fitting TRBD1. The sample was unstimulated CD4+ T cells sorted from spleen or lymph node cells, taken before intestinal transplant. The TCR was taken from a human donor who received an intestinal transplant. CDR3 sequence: CASRGTGQGNSPLHF. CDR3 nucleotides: TGCGCCAGCAGAGGGACAGGCCAGGGGAATTCACCCCTCCACTTT.